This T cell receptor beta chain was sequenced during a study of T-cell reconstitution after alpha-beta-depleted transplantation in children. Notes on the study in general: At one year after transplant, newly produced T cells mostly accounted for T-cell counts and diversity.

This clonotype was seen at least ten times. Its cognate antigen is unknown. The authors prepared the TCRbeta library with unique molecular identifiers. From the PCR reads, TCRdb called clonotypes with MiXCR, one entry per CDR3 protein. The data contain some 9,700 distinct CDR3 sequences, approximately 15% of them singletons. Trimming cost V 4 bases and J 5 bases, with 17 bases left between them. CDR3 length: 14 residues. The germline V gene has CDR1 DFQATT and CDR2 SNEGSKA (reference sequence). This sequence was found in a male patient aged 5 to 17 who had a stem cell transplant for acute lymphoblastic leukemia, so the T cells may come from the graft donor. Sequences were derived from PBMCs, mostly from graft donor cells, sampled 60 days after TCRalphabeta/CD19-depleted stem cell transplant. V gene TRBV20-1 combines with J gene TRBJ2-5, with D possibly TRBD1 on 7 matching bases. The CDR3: CSATRGGGFETQYF. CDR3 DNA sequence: TGCAGTGCTACCCGCGGAGGGGGCTTTGAGACCCAGTACTTC.